This TCR beta chain was sequenced for a study of beta chain features in type 1 diabetes (dated by TCRdb to the late 2010s). About the full investigation: No differences in mean age, gender distribution, total cell number or subset yield were found between patients and healthy donors. A total of roughly 100 million sorted cells were examined across all samples, and RNA yield correlated strongly with the number of cells per subset. In the study, recently diagnosed type 1 diabetes patients and matched healthy donors were compared on the TCRB repertoires of their sorted circulating CD4+ T cell subsets. Naive and central memory subsets were obtained from all 30 or so donors, but regulatory and stem cell-like memory subsets were isolated from only 8 patients and roughly 8 healthy donors. The investigation overall reported the following: HLA sub-analyses involved small numbers of individuals, so any influence of HLA type on TCRB rearrangement remained unresolved. Naive, central memory and regulatory TCRB repertoires appeared to be more alike among patients than among healthy donors. Type 1 diabetes patients showed a moderate but significant shortening of TCRB CDR3 length in all four CD4+ subsets. At VDJ recombination sites, patients with type 1 diabetes made fewer insertions and deleted more nucleotides, a pattern implying thymic rearrangement abnormalities. Because cDNA was sequenced instead of genomic DNA, highly expressing activated cells could be over-represented, though the groups showed no difference in activation or CD3 levels. Shorter templates might have been favored by PCR, but patient and control samples were amplified and corrected together, so both groups would have been affected equally by any skew.

The sample holds a few counts of this clone. It lacks a known antigen. Base qualities were left out, and no much larger clone turns up one base away. The germline V and J ends show losses of 4 bases and 7 bases respectively, and no gene match explains 8 bases of the junction. The CDR3 starts with the cysteine, ends with the phenylalanine, and has 15 residues. The retained sequence is limited to the CDR3, 45 bases, with the frame set at the first base. CDR1 and CDR2 are read off the germline V gene as SGHTA and FQGNSA. The High Capacity cDNA Reverse Transcription Kit was used to reverse transcribe all of the isolated RNA, meaning that expressed TCRB transcripts were what got sequenced. Deep immunoSEQ sequencing was applied to naive, central memory and regulatory T cell samples, giving an average of about 3.8 million total reads per sample. Sorted cells were lysed in RLT buffer and RNA was extracted with DNase-treated RNeasy Micro or Mini kits, depending on cell number. To prevent cross-contamination, every cell subset was processed on its own, while patient and healthy donor samples were processed together. The immunoSEQ multiplex PCR was used to amplify TCRB sequences from cDNA, yielding 87-bp fragments that span the CDR3 region. Amplicons were sequenced on the Illumina HiSeq platform. The study's own analysis went as follows. Synthetic template baselines were used to correct PCR bias computationally, reads within Hamming distance 2 were collapsed, and singletons that could not be merged were discarded. Reads were aligned against IMGT to assign V, D and J genes, CDR3 length and insertions or deletions at six rearrangement sites. Clonotype counts were normalized to sorted cell number within each subset before computing true diversity and Gini coefficients with the tcR R package. Repertoire sharing was quantified using the overlap coefficient calculated on TCRB nucleotide sequences. Drawn from immuneACCESS, this table holds only the in-frame rearrangements with V and J called that TCRdb kept. Clones are partly lost; checked studies trace under half to an unresolved V gene and leave the rest unexplained. Clonal size and the V and J genes are those of that table, whereas D and trimming came from the DNA. The sample table shows 130,000 to 150,000 clones, and under 60% are seen once. The ten largest clones capture under 0.45% of the sample.

A single peripheral blood draw of around 100 mL on average was collected from each donor into heparinised tubes. Using a panel that included CD45RO, CCR7, CD25, CD127, CD95 and CD27, naive, central memory, regulatory and stem cell-like memory CD4+ T cells were sorted on a BD FACSAria II. All sorted populations exceeded 95% purity. Right away, PBMCs were isolated by Lymphoprep density gradient centrifugation and were stained directly, with no culture step. Samples were stained and sorted in pairs, with one healthy donor and one patient per experiment, so that batch effects were minimized. The origin of this receptor is a man aged 18-30 years in good health. Sequencing was carried out using Tregs from blood. In the paper's terms, the cell subset or site label means: regulatory CD4+ T cells. The V gene is TRBV7-2 and the J gene is TRBJ2-1, and TRBD2 matches 9 of the central bases. The nucleotide sequence is given as TGTGCCAGCAGCTGGCGAGCGGGAGGAGCGAATGAGCAGTTCTTC. It translates as CASSWRAGGANEQFF.